Listed below are T cell receptor beta chains from one sample, sequenced in a study of T cells after yellow fever vaccination. Each CDR3 protein gets one entry after TCRdb re-called the 5' RACE reads with MiXCR. The sample has around 600,000 distinct CDR3 sequences, about 12% seen once. The sequencing here drew on PBMCs, taken on the day of the yellow fever booster vaccination. These receptors all come from a man aged 25-45 years who received the YFV17D yellow fever vaccine. Both conserved end residues are part of each CDR3. D genes are given only for firm matches. The listing skips clone size in some rows; elsewhere it reads once, few, many or a size class.

>TRBJ2-1|TRBV6-2/TRBV6-3|TRBD1|few
CASSYPRGARDRVFNEQFF
TGTGCCAGCAGTTACCCTAGGGGAGCCCGGGACAGGGTTTTTAATGAGCAGTTCTTC
>TRBJ1-1|TRBV7-2|-|few
CASKFMDDSNTEAFF
TGTGCCAGCAAATTTATGGACGACTCGAACACTGAAGCTTTCTTT
>TRBJ1-1|TRBV15|-|few
CATSRGLGQPNTEAFF
TGTGCCACCAGCAGAGGGTTAGGACAGCCAAACACTGAAGCTTTCTTT
>TRBJ2-1|TRBV4-3|TRBD2|few
CASSQLLAGSYNEQFF
TGCGCCAGCAGCCAATTGTTAGCGGGGTCCTACAATGAGCAGTTCTTC
>TRBJ2-1|TRBV5-4|-|-
CASSLMRYSYNEQFF
TGTGCCAGCAGCTTGATGCGCTACTCCTACAATGAGCAGTTCTTC
>TRBJ2-1|TRBV6-2/TRBV6-3|TRBD2|-
CASSYGAGGPNEQFF
TGTGCCAGCAGTTACGGAGCGGGAGGGCCGAATGAGCAGTTCTTC
>TRBJ1-4|TRBV19|TRBD1|few
CASSRTGDEKLFF
TGTGCCAGTTCCCGGACAGGGGATGAAAAACTGTTTTTT
>TRBJ1-3|TRBV7-9|-|-
CASSSGHRSGNTIYF
TGTGCCAGCAGCTCGGGACACCGCTCTGGAAACACCATATATTTT
>TRBJ2-1|TRBV6-5|-|-
CASSLSDSNNEQFF
TGTGCCAGCAGTTTGTCGGACTCTAACAATGAGCAGTTCTTC
>TRBJ1-2|TRBV15|-|-
CATSRDTFQEGLAYGYTF
TGTGCCACCAGCAGAGATACTTTTCAGGAGGGTCTCGCATATGGCTACACCTTC
>TRBJ2-7|TRBV25-1|-|-
CASSGPIMRGEQYF
TGTGCCAGTAGTGGGCCAATCATGCGAGGCGAGCAGTACTTC
>TRBJ2-2|TRBV5-6|TRBD1|few
CASSLARDSYTGELFF
TGTGCCAGCAGCTTGGCCAGGGACAGCTACACCGGGGAGCTGTTTTTT
>TRBJ2-7|TRBV18|-|-
CASSPQADEQYF
TGTGCCAGCTCACCGCAGGCGGACGAGCAGTACTTC
>TRBJ2-3|TRBV6-6|-|-
CASGQSSDTQYF
TGTGCCAGCGGACAAAGTTCAGATACGCAGTATTTT
>TRBJ2-7|TRBV11-2|TRBD1|-
CASSTTGDTEQYF
TGTGCCAGCAGCACTACAGGGGATACCGAGCAGTACTTC
>TRBJ1-1|TRBV29-1|-|few
CSVGLDGGTEAFF
TGCAGCGTTGGGCTGGACGGTGGCACTGAAGCTTTCTTT
>TRBJ1-2|TRBV7-2|-|-
CASSLNGGRLTYGYTF
TGTGCCAGCAGCTTAAACGGGGGAAGACTGACCTATGGCTACACCTTC
>TRBJ2-3|TRBV5-1|-|few
CASSLEASEDTQYF
TGCGCCAGCAGCTTGGAGGCTAGCGAAGATACGCAGTATTTT
>TRBJ2-1|TRBV5-1|-|many
CASGRSWGNEQFF
TGCGCCAGCGGGAGATCTTGGGGCAATGAGCAGTTCTTC
>TRBJ2-7|TRBV4-2|TRBD1|-
CASSQESWDSYEQYF
TGTGCCAGCAGCCAAGAGTCCTGGGACAGCTACGAGCAGTACTTC
>TRBJ1-6|TRBV4-3|-|few
CASSQELSLAENLNNSPLHF
TGCGCCAGCAGCCAAGAATTGAGTCTGGCAGAAAACTTAAATAATTCACCCCTCCACTTT
>TRBJ2-3|TRBV6-5|TRBD2|few
CASSWAPGGSGADTQYF
TGTGCCAGCAGTTGGGCCCCTGGCGGGAGTGGCGCAGATACGCAGTATTTT
>TRBJ1-2|TRBV29-1|-|few
CSVLDLTDGYTF
TGCAGCGTTTTGGACCTTACGGATGGCTACACCTTC
>TRBJ2-7|TRBV7-2|-|few
CASSLPGGNNEQYF
TGTGCCAGCAGCTTACCCGGGGGCAACAACGAGCAGTACTTC
>TRBJ2-1|TRBV7-3|TRBD2|-
CASSSLNPGLAGGYNEQFF
TGTGCCAGCAGCTCCTTAAACCCCGGACTAGCGGGAGGATACAATGAGCAGTTCTTC
>TRBJ2-3|TRBV9|TRBD2|few
CASSVGLDHTDTQYF
TGTGCCAGCAGCGTGGGACTAGACCACACAGATACGCAGTATTTT
>TRBJ2-7|TRBV2|TRBD2|few
CASNRENPGLAGVENEQYF
TGTGCCAGCAACCGAGAGAACCCGGGACTAGCGGGAGTTGAGAACGAGCAGTACTTC
>TRBJ2-1|TRBV5-1|-|many
CASSFGGPSSYNEQFF
TGCGCCAGCAGCTTCGGCGGGCCGAGCTCCTACAATGAGCAGTTCTTC
>TRBJ2-7|TRBV12-3/TRBV12-4|TRBD1|few
CASSTGQGLGEQYF
TGTGCCAGCAGTACCGGACAGGGTTTGGGTGAGCAGTACTTC
>TRBJ2-4|TRBV5-6|TRBD2|-
CASSPGTSGRIRGNIQYF
TGTGCCAGCAGCCCAGGGACTAGCGGGAGGATTCGAGGAAACATTCAGTACTTC
>TRBJ1-2|TRBV11-2|-|many
CASSSTGPYGYTF
TGTGCCAGCAGCTCCACAGGGCCGTATGGCTACACCTTC
>TRBJ2-2|TRBV12-3/TRBV12-4|TRBD1|-
CASSMDRSLFGELFF
TGTGCCAGCAGTATGGACAGGAGCCTATTCGGGGAGCTGTTTTTT
>TRBJ2-3|TRBV24-1|-|few
CATSAGVPDTQYF
TGTGCCACCAGTGCAGGGGTGCCAGATACGCAGTATTTT
>TRBJ2-1|TRBV7-8|TRBD1|few
CASSLSGGRRTGDNEQFF
TGTGCCAGCAGCTTATCCGGGGGGAGAAGGACAGGGGACAATGAGCAGTTCTTC
>TRBJ2-7|TRBV7-9|-|few
CASSPPWGGGDEQYF
TGTGCCAGCAGCCCTCCCTGGGGGGGGGGCGACGAGCAGTACTTC
>TRBJ2-7|TRBV27|TRBD1|few
CASKTDRGHYEQYF
TGTGCCAGCAAGACGGACAGGGGGCACTACGAGCAGTACTTC
>TRBJ2-1|TRBV9|TRBD2|-
CASSAPVARGARVYNEQFF
TGTGCCAGCAGCGCCCCAGTCGCGCGGGGGGCCCGAGTCTACAATGAGCAGTTCTTC
>TRBJ2-1|TRBV7-2|TRBD2|-
CASSFSAGGLYNEQFF
TGTGCCAGCAGCTTCTCAGCGGGAGGGCTCTACAATGAGCAGTTCTTC
>TRBJ2-3|TRBV29-1|-|-
CSVGPRDSSTDTQYF
TGCAGCGTTGGCCCTAGAGACTCTAGCACAGATACGCAGTATTTT
>TRBJ2-3|TRBV3-1|TRBD2|many
CASSQTSGSPDTQYF
TGTGCCAGCAGCCAGACTAGCGGGAGCCCAGATACGCAGTATTTT
>TRBJ1-4|TRBV20-1|-|few
CSASGSATNEKLFF
TGCAGTGCTAGCGGCAGTGCAACTAATGAAAAACTGTTTTTT
>TRBJ2-1|TRBV3-1|-|-
CASSPLAGHNEQFF
TGTGCCAGCAGCCCCCTTGCGGGACACAATGAGCAGTTCTTC
>TRBJ2-1|TRBV5-1|-|few
CASSLALIGGERGYNEQFF
TGCGCCAGCAGCTTGGCCCTCATCGGAGGGGAAAGAGGATACAATGAGCAGTTCTTC